These 12 T cell receptor beta chains originate from one sample sequenced in a study of cytomegalovirus exposure and HLA in healthy donors. PCR amplification relied on 60 Vbeta primers (plus 13 Jbeta primers). The table came from immunoSEQ multiplex PCR; TCRdb's copy has only in-frame clones and leaves some out. The table shows about 100,000 clones, with about four fifths occurring only once. Material for sequencing was PBMCs. All receptors come from a woman aged 70-85 years in good health and CMV-seropositive.

The chain couples TRBV4-2 to TRBJ2-1; D remains unclear. Germline assignment: CDR1 LGHNA and CDR2 YNFKEQ. V was cut by 0 bases and J by 9 bases, with 3 bases left in between. The CDR3 is made up of 11 amino acids. The CDR3 spells CASSQEAEQFF. CDR3 sequence (DNA): TGTGCCAGCAGCCAAGAGGCTGAGCAGTTCTTC.

This chain links TRBV9 with TRBJ2-7; a possible D gene is TRBD1 (5 bases). Trimming took off 1 base at V and 2 bases at J, with 10 bases between the two ends. The CDR3 is made up of 14 amino acids. Germline V gene sequence: CDR1 SGDLS, CDR2 YYNGEE. CDR3 loop: CASSVNTGPYEQYF. For the CDR3, the DNA is TGTGCCAGCAGCGTAAACACAGGCCCCTACGAGCAGTACTTC.

The chain has TRBV21-1 and TRBJ1-1; no DNA check was done on the table's D call, TRBD1. TRBV21-1 is a listed pseudogene. The CDR3 is 17 amino acids. CDR3 residues: CASSIPLSGTANTEAFF. Here the CDR3 DNA reads TGTGCCAGCAGTATACCCCTCTCCGGGACAGCGAACACTGAAGCTTTCTTT.

The gene calls are TRBV7-2 and TRBJ2-7, with 9 positions matching TRBD2. The CDR3 extends over 15 amino acids. Per the germline V gene, CDR1 is SGHTA and CDR2 is FQGNSA. Unmatched junction bases numbered 3, after V lost 1 base and J lost 2 bases. The CDR3 bases are TGTGCCAGCAGCTTAGGCGGGACTAGCCCCTACGAGCAGTACTTC. This sequence encodes CASSLGGTSPYEQYF.

The rearrangement uses TRBV27 and TRBJ1-3; no firm D call. The CDR3 is 16 residues long. Trimming shortened V by 5 bases and J by 0 bases, and 14 bases separated the two germline ends. Germline-derived CDR1 and CDR2 are MNHEY and SMNVEV (reference sequence). The CDR3 protein is CASSPGFWASGNTIYF. For the CDR3, the DNA is TGTGCCAGCAGTCCCGGTTTTTGGGCCTCTGGAAACACCATATATTTT.

This clone was seen a handful of times. The chain recombines TRBV6-5 with TRBJ1-1; 9 bases map to TRBD1. CDR1 MNHEY and CDR2 SVGAGI come from the germline V gene. The length of the CDR3 is 14 residues. The V gene end was trimmed by 6 bases and the J gene end by 3 bases; junction bases not matched to a gene: 5. The CDR3 is CASSLTGGDTEAFF. The CDR3 bases are TGTGCCAGCAGCTTGACAGGGGGTGACACTGAAGCTTTCTTT.

The rearrangement uses TRBV5-1 and TRBJ2-7; TRBD2 aligns across 7 bases. The CDR3 is 15 residues long. J was trimmed by 6 bases and V by 5 bases; bases with no gene match: 14. Germline CDR1 and CDR2: SGHRS and YFSETQ. The CDR3 DNA is TGCGCCAGCAGTGGGAATACGGGAGGAACAGTCGAGCAGTACTTC. Encoded protein: CASSGNTGGTVEQYF. The entire variable domain, with the rest obtained from reference TRBV5-1 and TRBJ2-7, is as follows: KAGVTQTPRYLIKTRGQQVTLSCSPISGHRSVSWYQQTPGQGLQFLFEYFSETQRNKGNFPGRFSGRQFSNSRSEMNVSTLELGDSALYLCASSGNTGGTVEQYFGPGTRLTVT.

This rearrangement joins TRBV27 to TRBJ2-1; 9 bases fit TRBD2. Germline V gene sequence: CDR1 MNHEY, CDR2 SMNVEV (reference sequence). CDR3 length: 14 amino acids. With 3 bases clipped from V and 5 bases from J, the junction kept 2 bases outside the gene matches. CDR3 nucleotides: TGTGCCAGCAGTTTCCTAGCGGGGCACAATGAGCAGTTCTTC. Translating it yields CASSFLAGHNEQFF.

The chain couples TRBV19 to TRBJ1-3; maybe TRBD1 (5 bases). Per the germline V gene, CDR1 is LNHDA and CDR2 is SQIVND (reference sequence). The CDR3 consists of 15 residues. V was pared by 4 bases and J by 0 bases, with 10 bases between. This CDR3 reads CASSSDRSSGNTIYF. The CDR3 nucleotides read TGTGCCAGTAGTAGCGACAGATCCTCTGGAAACACCATATATTTT.

The rearrangement uses TRBV2 and TRBJ2-2; D perhaps matches TRBD1 (5 bases). CDR3 length: 15 amino acids. Trimming removed 3 bases from V and 1 base from J, with 9 bases in between. Germline lookup yields CDR1 SNHLY and CDR2 FYNNEI. CDR3 in DNA: TGTGCCAGCAGTGAGTTGGGGCGGAACACCGGGGAGCTGTTTTTT. Translating it yields CASSELGRNTGELFF.

This chain connects TRBV4-3 to TRBJ2-1, with D possibly matching TRBD2 (8 bases). The V gene lost 6 bases and the J gene lost 8 bases, with 17 bases spanning the gap. Germline V CDR1 and CDR2: LGHNA, YSLEER. The CDR3 loop spans 14 amino acids. CDR3 bases: TGCGCCAGCAGTATGGCGGGAGGACAGGATGAGCAGTTCTTC. Its protein product is CASSMAGGQDEQFF.

This clone was seen a few times. This rearrangement joins TRBV14 to TRBJ1-1, with D unclear. The CDR3 sequence is 16 residues long. V dropped 2 bases and J dropped 1 base, with 14 bases sitting between them. Germline V gives CDR1 SGHDN, CDR2 FVKESK. CDR3 sequence: CASSQWKAGRNTEAFF. The CDR3 region has the DNA TGTGCCAGCAGCCAATGGAAGGCGGGTAGGAACACTGAAGCTTTCTTT.